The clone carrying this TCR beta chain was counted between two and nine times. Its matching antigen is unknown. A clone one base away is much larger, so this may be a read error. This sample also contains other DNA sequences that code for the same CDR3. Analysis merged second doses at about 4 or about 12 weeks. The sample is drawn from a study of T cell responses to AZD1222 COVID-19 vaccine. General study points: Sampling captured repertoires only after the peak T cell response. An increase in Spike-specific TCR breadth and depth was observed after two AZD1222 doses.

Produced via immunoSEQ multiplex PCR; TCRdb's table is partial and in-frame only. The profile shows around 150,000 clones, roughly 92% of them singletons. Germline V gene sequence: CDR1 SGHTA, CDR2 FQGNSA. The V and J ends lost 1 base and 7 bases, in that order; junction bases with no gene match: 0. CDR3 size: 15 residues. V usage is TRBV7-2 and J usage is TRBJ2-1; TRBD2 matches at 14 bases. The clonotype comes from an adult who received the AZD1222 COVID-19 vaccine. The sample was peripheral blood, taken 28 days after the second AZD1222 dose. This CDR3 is CASSLGLAGGNEQFF. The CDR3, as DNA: TGTGCCAGCAGCTTAGGACTAGCGGGAGGGAATGAGCAGTTCTTC.